This TCR beta chain was captured by sequencing in a study of tumor-infiltrating lymphocytes in primary liver carcinoma (dated by TCRdb to about 2017). As for the study more broadly: The five patients, three men and two women aged 30 to 69 years, had hepatocellular carcinoma (four) or combined HCC and intrahepatic cholangiocarcinoma (one). Roughly 3.5 to 8 million productive TCRbeta reads were obtained per sample, and no significant difference in read depth was found between tissue types. The five patients had tumors of stage T1-T3 N0M0, with maximum diameters ranging from roughly 4.2 to 10 cm. A total of roughly 35 specimens from 5 patients went through TCRbeta repertoire sequencing, namely 25 tumor regions, 5 adjacent noncancerous liver tissues and 5 peripheral blood samples. The study combined TCRbeta repertoire sequencing, expression microarrays and whole-exome sequencing across five regions of each liver tumor, with adjacent normal tissue and blood. Repertoires from technical replicates were highly reproducible, with mean shared-clone rates around 0.87 and correlation coefficients above 0.95.

CDR1 and CDR2 are read off the germline V gene (reference sequence) as SGHAT and FQDESV. CDR3 length: 19 amino acids, cysteine to phenylalanine. Only the CDR3 part of the read is kept: 57 bases, read in frame from the first base. Total RNA and DNA were co-extracted from 20-30 mg of bulk tissue with the AllPrep DNA/RNA mini kit, without cell sorting. Between late 2015 and early 2016, about 5 patients in China with histopathologically diagnosed primary liver carcinoma had surgical resection. At the time of sampling, the patients had chronic HBV infection and had not received any treatment. Fresh tumor and adjacent tissue pieces were bisected, with one half stored in RNAlater at -80 degrees C and the other half sent for histology. A remark on this clonotype: Its antigen has not been determined. One end of the junction varies from germline; a read error may be responsible.

What the authors observed across the whole study: Repertoire overlap was found to be higher between tumor regions (mean approximately 35%) than between tumor-adjacent (approximately 17%) or tumor-blood (about 14%) pairs, consistent with antigen-driven expansion. Only the TCR beta chain was sequenced, so true repertoire diversity is likely underestimated because unpaired alpha chains were not captured. A significantly larger repertoire fraction was made up by the top 250 clones in tumors than in blood (p = 0.039). Only four or five patients were included in the study, and the authors note that the findings should be validated in a larger study. Comparison of CD4+ and CD8+ T cell repertoires was precluded by the use of bulk unsorted samples.

TCRbeta-specific cDNA was reverse-transcribed from approximately 460 ng total RNA using a constant-region primer and ProtoScript II reverse transcriptase. Three nested multiplex PCR rounds, following a slightly modified ARM-PCR procedure, were used to build the TCRbeta libraries. Multiplex TRBV1-TRBV30 forward primers and a Cbeta reverse primer were used in the first two PCR rounds, each of which was run for around 10 cycles. Sample barcodes and Illumina adapters were added in a final 25-cycle PCR with Deep VentR polymerase. Amplicons of 200-500 bp were gel-purified with a QIAquick gel extraction kit before sequencing. TCRbeta amplicons were sequenced on an Illumina HiSeq 2500 with 250-bp paired-end reads. As for the original processing: Reads were quality-trimmed with Trimmomatic v0.33, and paired reads were merged with FLASH v1.2.11 to recover full CDR3 sequences. V, D and J germline segments were assigned to the rearranged TCRbeta sequences using MiGEC v1.2.1b. VDJtools v1.0.0 computed clonotype statistics and Shannon-Wiener diversity indices. Except for diversity analysis, only the 250 most abundant clonotypes of each sample were used in subsequent analyses to reduce sampling bias. Through fastp at Q25 and MiXCR, TCRdb rebuilt clones from the public reads, retaining in-frame beta chains. Rows with a matching CDR3 protein are joined into one entry that keeps the most common DNA and genes. The V and J calls were determined by TCRdb, not by the authors. This sample lists over 75,000 distinct CDR3 sequences; 65% to 70% were detected once. The ten largest clones take up around 25% of the sample.

The receptor comes from a man aged 40-49 years with primary liver carcinoma and hepatitis B virus infection. In this chain, TRBV11-1 is recombined with TRBJ2-1, with 12 middle bases fitting TRBD2. Sequencing was carried out using tumor-adjacent normal liver tissue. The DNA sequence is TGTGCCAGCAGCTTTGGACTCGGACTAGCGGGAACCTCCTACGATGAGCAGTCCTTC. This codes for CASSFGLGLAGTSYDEQSF.